This record concerns one T cell receptor beta chain sequence. The antigen remains unidentified. The sample is drawn from a study of immune evolution from preneoplasia to lung adenocarcinoma. Assay: immunoSEQ multiplex PCR; the TCRdb copy retains only in-frame clones and omits some. The sample lists some 7,800 clones; more than 75% were seen once. Each case's diagnosis was confirmed by two pathologists on H&E. The germline CDR1 and CDR2 sequences are SGHRS and YFSETQ. The CDR3 spans 16 residues. V was clipped by 4 bases and J by 4 bases; unmatched bases: 12. Study conclusions and caveats: Later-stage lesions appeared to have more T cells, more diversity, less clonality. KRAS-mutant nodules had the highest T cell clonality.

This chain links TRBV5-1 with TRBJ2-7; 9 bases match TRBD1. The receptor was isolated from a person between 70 and 80 years old with lung adenocarcinoma. Sequenced: FFPE minimally invasive lung adenocarcinoma tissue. The chain's CDR3 is CASSPSLGQGQYEQYF. The DNA for the CDR3 is TGCGCCAGCAGCCCCTCGCTGGGACAGGGTCAATACGAGCAGTACTTC.